These 2 T cell receptor delta chains were all obtained from the same sample, sequenced in a study of gamma-delta chains in newborns, infants, children. TCRdb made new clone calls on the reads using CATT. The sample has about 4,900 delta-chain clones, 3% to 3.5% seen once; the top ten hold roughly 13%. The sample consisted of blood. Receptors originate from a child who was a newborn, infant or young child, either healthy, febrile or measles-vaccinated (not recorded which).

This clone is labeled large. Other DNA sequences in this sample translate to the same CDR3. The chain recombines TRDV2 with TRDJ3; 8 bases agree with TRDD3. Germline V CDR1 and CDR2: GEAIGNYY, EKD. V gave up 2 bases and J gave up 0 bases; unmatched junction bases: 2. The CDR3 spans 17 residues. CDR3 in amino acids: CACDSTGGSWDTRQMFF. In DNA form, the CDR3 reads TGTGCCTGTGACAGTACTGGGGGCTCCTGGGACACCCGACAGATGTTTTTC.

This clone was seen more than once but under ten times. This may stem from a read error, because a much larger clone lies one nucleotide away. V and J are TRDV2 and TRDJ3; 10 nucleotides align to TRDD3. There are 19 residues in the CDR3. Germline CDR1 is GEAIGNYY and CDR2 is EKD. Losses at the gene ends were 1 base for V and 0 bases for J; bases not matched to a gene: 5. CDR3 protein: CACDTLAGGYSWDTRQMFF. The DNA for the CDR3 is TGTGCCTGTGACACGTTAGCTGGGGGATACTCCTGGGACACCCGACAGATGTTTTTC.